The 31 T cell receptor beta chains listed next were all sequenced from one sample in a study of T cells in women clearing cervical HPV infection (dated by TCRdb to 2017 to 2018). The library came from the immunoSEQ multiplex PCR assay. Held by TCRdb, this immuneACCESS table contains in-frame sequences only and omits some clones. Under half of the omission traces to an unresolved V gene where checked; the cause of the rest is unknown. In this sample's table one finds tens of thousands of clones. Less than 6.5% of the sample is held by the ten biggest clonotypes. The material sequenced was blood buffy coat. The receptors shown here come from a woman between 18 and 69 years old with a cervical HPV16 infection that either progressed to CIN3+ or cleared (not recorded which).

Details on this clone: The read ends 3 residues shy of where the CDR3 ends; the end is completed using the germline J gene. This chain joins TRBV30 and TRBJ1-4; a weak D match, TRBD1 (6 bases). Germline assignment: CDR1 GTSNPN and CDR2 SVGIG (reference sequence). The CDR3 loop spans 13 amino acids. The CDR3 is CAWRGGGNSPLFF. The CDR3 bases that were read are TGTGCCTGGAGGGGCGGGGGCAATTCACCA.

In regard to this clone: The sequenced fragment ends 3 residues before the CDR3 boundary, so the rest is inferred from the germline J gene. This chain links TRBV7-2 with TRBJ2-2; the match to TRBD1 covers 7 bases. Unmatched junction bases numbered 6, after V lost 6 bases and J lost 5 bases. The germline CDR1 and CDR2 sequences are SGHTA and FQGNSA. The CDR3 is made up of 14 amino acids. CDR3 sequence: CASRWDSWTGELFF. Incomplete CDR3 DNA: TGTGCCAGCAGGTGGGACAGTTGGACCGGGGAG. The variable domain in full, completed from reference TRBV7-2 and TRBJ2-2, reads GAGVSQSPSNKVTEKGKDVELRCDPISGHTALYWYRQSLGQGLEFLIYFQGNSAPDKSGLPSDRFSAERTGGSVSTLTIQRTQQEDSAVYLCASRWDSWTGELFFGEGSRLTVL.

A remark on this clone: The DNA ends 3 residues before the CDR3 does, and the rest of the CDR3 is filled in from the germline J gene. This chain uses TRBV5-1 with TRBJ2-7; TRBD1 agrees at 7 bases. The CDR3 is 15 amino acids. With V trimmed by 4 bases and J by 1 base, 8 bases remained unmatched. Per the germline V gene, CDR1 is SGHRS and CDR2 is YFSETQ. CDR3 DNA (partial): TGCGCCAGCAGCGACCCACAGGGGCCTTCCTACGAG. This translates into CASSDPQGPSYE. The complete CDR3 protein is CASSDPQGPSYEQYF.

Note on this clone: The read terminates 3 residues before the CDR3 end, so the remaining end is supplied by the germline J gene. This chain links TRBV2 with TRBJ2-2; the D gene is possibly TRBD2 (5 bases). V lost 7 bases, J lost 0 bases, and 12 bases lay in between. The V gene's germline CDR1 is SNHLY and CDR2 FYNNEI. CDR3 size: 15 residues. CDR3 protein: CASTVGGSNTGELFF. The CDR3 DNA, read in part, is TGTGCCAGCACTGTGGGCGGGTCGAACACCGGGGAG.

In terms of frequency, this clone is medium-sized. The CDR3 loop is CASSPRDREPGANVLTF. CDR3 bases read: TGTGCCAGTAGTCCCAGGGACAGGGAGCCTGGGGCCAACGTC. The J gene is TRBJ2-6, the V gene TRBV19; 9 bases align to TRBD1. The read ends 3 residues before the CDR3 terminus; that terminus is restored from the germline J gene. Unmatched junction bases numbered 7, after V lost 5 bases and J lost 2 bases. Germline V gives CDR1 LNHDA, CDR2 SQIVND (reference sequence). This CDR3 is 17 amino acids long.

Regarding this clone: The CDR3 goes on 3 residues after the read ends, and that part is filled in from the germline J gene. The V gene is TRBV5-4, the J gene TRBJ2-2, with a weak D call TRBD1 (6 bases). The CDR3 is 15 amino acids. Germline V gene lookup returns CDR1 SGHNT and CDR2 YYREEE (reference sequence). The CDR3 region is CASSIAGQTNEKLFF. Partial CDR3 DNA: TGTGCCAGCAGCATCGCCGGACAGACTAATGAAAAG.

Details on this clone: The missing CDR3 end, 3 residues past where the read stops, is filled in from the germline J gene. This chain uses TRBV6-9 with TRBJ1-2, with a tentative D call TRBD1 (5 bases). Trimming left V 5 bases short and J 5 bases short, with 12 bases between. Looked up from germline, CDR1 is MNHGY and CDR2 is SVAAGI. The CDR3 has 13 residues. Incomplete CDR3 DNA: TGTGCCAGCAGTGCCCAGGGCCCTTATGGC. Encoded protein: CASSAQGPYG. The whole CDR3 is CASSAQGPYGYTF.

The CDR3 DNA, read in part, is TGTGCCAGCAGCTTAGAGCTAGCGGGGGGCACAGATACG. This encodes CASSLELAGGTDT. The full CDR3 reads CASSLELAGGTDTQYF. The chain recombines TRBV7-8 with TRBJ2-3; 10 bases fit TRBD2. The sequenced fragment ends 3 residues before the CDR3 boundary, so the rest is inferred from the germline J gene. This CDR3 spans 16 amino acids. Germline V gene lookup returns CDR1 SGHVS and CDR2 FQNEAQ. J lost 1 base, V lost 1 base, and 2 bases had no gene match.

On this clone: The read ends 3 residues before the CDR3 terminus; that terminus is restored from the germline J gene. The rearrangement uses TRBV3-1 (or the pseudogene TRBV3-2) and TRBJ2-5, with 8 bases lining up with TRBD2. The CDR3 sequence is 17 residues long. Trimming took 3 bases from V and 5 from J; bases not matched to a gene: 14. The germline V gene has CDR1 LGHDT and CDR2 YNNKEL (reference sequence). Partial CDR3 DNA: TGTGCCAGCAGCCAGGACCCTCGGCCGGGGGGGGTTGAGACC. This translates into CASSQDPRPGGVET. The CDR3 as a whole reads CASSQDPRPGGVETQYF.

Worth noting for this clone: The CDR3 goes on 3 residues after the read ends, and that part is filled in from the germline J gene. The gene calls are TRBV29-1 and TRBJ2-1, with TRBD1 identical over 9 bases. CDR3 length: 14 residues. The germline gives CDR1 SQVTM, CDR2 ANQGSEA. J lost 4 bases, V lost 6 bases, and 7 bases had no gene match. The CDR3 protein is CSVATGTGYNEQFF. Incomplete CDR3 DNA: TGCAGCGTAGCTACCGGGACAGGGTACAATGAG.

With regard to this clone: The read finishes 3 residues shy of the CDR3 end, and the germline J gene is used to complete it. The rearrangement joins TRBV7-3 to TRBJ2-3; tentative D call: TRBD1 (6 bases). Trimming removed 5 bases from V and 8 bases from J, with 8 bases in between. Germline CDR1 SGHTA, CDR2 FQGTGA. The CDR3 runs to 11 residues. The CDR3 region is CASSRGGTQYF. The sequenced CDR3 bases are TGTGCCAGCAGCCGAGGGGGTACG. The variable domain in full, with the rest retrieved from reference TRBV7-3 and TRBJ2-3, is GAGVSQTPSNKVTEKGKYVELRCDPISGHTALYWYRQSLGQGPEFLIYFQGTGAADDSGLPNDRFFAVRPEGSVSTLKIQRTERGDSAVYLCASSRGGTQYFGPGTRLTVL.

Of note for this clone: The read terminates 3 residues before the CDR3 end, so the remaining end is supplied by the germline J gene. The chain has TRBV7-9 and TRBJ2-5, with TRBD1 matching 8 bases. With 5 bases clipped from V and 5 bases from J, the junction kept 10 bases outside the gene matches. The CDR3 is 15 residues long. The germline gives CDR1 SEHNR, CDR2 FQNEAQ (reference sequence). CDR3 DNA, as far as it was read: TGTGCCAGCAGCCGTACGACAGGGGCATTTGAGACC. This codes for CASSRTTGAFET. The full CDR3 sequence reads CASSRTTGAFETQYF.

Concerning this clone: The read ends 3 residues early relative to the CDR3; the germline J gene fills the gap. The chain carries TRBV7-6 and TRBJ1-2, with D perhaps TRBD1 (6 bases). Germline values: CDR1 SGHVS, CDR2 FNYEAQ. CDR3 size: 13 residues. The CDR3 here is CASSPGLGDIYTF. The CDR3 DNA, read in part, is TGTGCCAGCAGTCCGGGTCTTGGGGACATC. The entire variable domain, with the rest obtained from reference TRBV7-6 and TRBJ1-2, is as follows: GAGVSQSPRYKVTKRGQDVALRCDPISGHVSLYWYRQALGQGPEFLTYFNYEAQQDKSGLPNDRFSAERPEGSISTLTIQRTEQRDSAMYRCASSPGLGDIYTFGSGTRLTVV.

Concerning this clone itself: The CDR3 extends 3 residues past the end of the read, so its final part is completed from the germline J gene. The chain combines TRBV20-1 with TRBJ1-5; tentative D call: TRBD1 (5 bases). V was pared by 4 bases and J by 6 bases, with 16 bases between. The CDR3 consists of 14 residues. CDR1 and CDR2 (germline): DFQATT, SNEGSKA (reference sequence). The CDR3 spells CSAKGQPDSQPQHF. CDR3 bases read: TGCAGTGCTAAGGGGCAGCCTGATAGTCAGCCC.

The CDR3 bases that were read are TGTGCCAGCAGCGAAGGTCCACACTACAATGAG. It codes for CASSEGPHYNE. The entire CDR3 reads CASSEGPHYNEQFF. This chain links TRBV7-6 with TRBJ2-1; no firm D call. The read finishes 3 residues shy of the CDR3 end, and the germline J gene is used to complete it. This CDR3 has 14 amino acids. Germline CDR1 SGHVS, CDR2 FNYEAQ. Trimming took 5 bases from V and 3 from J, leaving 11 bases between them.

With regard to this clone: The read gets to within 3 residues of the CDR3 end, and the germline J gene fills in the rest. The sample carries other DNA sequences with the same CDR3. The chain combines TRBV30 with TRBJ1-2; TRBD1 matches at 8 bases. The germline CDR1 and CDR2 sequences are GTSNPN and SVGIG (reference sequence). The CDR3 spans 12 residues. The CDR3 spells CAWSPRDRGYTF. The sequenced CDR3 bases are TGTGCCTGGAGCCCCCGGGACAGGGGC. The full variable domain, its missing parts supplied by reference TRBV30 and TRBJ1-2, is SQTIHQWPATLVQPVGSPLSLECTVEGTSNPNLYWYRQAAGRGLQLLFYSVGIGQISSEVPQNLSASRPQDRQFILSSKKLLLSDSGFYLCAWSPRDRGYTFGSGTRLTVV.

This clone registers medium-sized by frequency. One end of the junction fails to match germline, which may point to a read error. The sequence runs out 3 residues before the end of the CDR3; the remainder is reconstructed from the germline J gene. The genes are TRBV4-2 and TRBJ1-4, with 10 bases aligning to TRBD1. The length of the CDR3 is 15 residues. From germline, CDR1 is LGHNA and CDR2 YNFKEQ. The CDR3 sequence: CASSPDRGRGEKLFF. The part of the CDR3 DNA that was read is TGCGCCAGCAGCCCAGACAGGGGGCGCGGTGAAAAA.

Concerning this clone: The CDR3 end lies 3 residues beyond the end of the read and is filled in from the germline J gene. The rearrangement links TRBV4-2 to TRBJ1-2; D remains ambiguous. There are 21 residues in the CDR3. Germline values: CDR1 LGHNA, CDR2 YNFKEQ. CDR3: CASSLTPGLADSLPSYNDYTF. Incomplete CDR3 DNA: TGTGCCAGCAGCCTGACCCCCGGACTAGCGGACTCCCTGCCCTCCTACAATGAC.

With regard to this clone: The CDR3 extends 3 residues past the end of the read, so its final part is completed from the germline J gene. The gene calls are TRBV30 and TRBJ1-1; D call uncertain. The CDR3 has 11 amino acids. The germline CDR1 and CDR2 sequences are GTSNPN and SVGIG (reference sequence). V was cut by 2 bases and J by 7 bases, with 8 bases left in between. The CDR3: CAWSIQFEAFF. The sequenced CDR3 bases are TGTGCCTGGAGTATACAGTTTGAA.

As to this clone: The CDR3 extends 3 residues past the end of the read, so its final part is completed from the germline J gene. The V call is TRBV20-1, the J call TRBJ1-6; D uncertain. V shed 2 bases and J shed 5 bases, with 7 bases lying between them. The CDR3 runs to 13 residues. Germline V gene sequence: CDR1 DFQATT, CDR2 SNEGSKA (reference sequence). The DNA read from the CDR3 is TGCAGTGCTAGACAGGATCATAATTCACCC. This encodes CSARQDHNSP. The CDR3 in full is CSARQDHNSPLHF.

About this clone: From the germline J gene comes the end of the CDR3, since the read stops 3 residues before it. The chain recombines TRBV11-2 with TRBJ1-1; 8 nucleotides agree with TRBD1. The CDR3 spans 13 residues. CDR1 and CDR2 (germline): SGHAT, FQNNGV. J lost 5 bases, V lost 5 bases, and 4 bases had no gene match. Partial CDR3 DNA: TGTGCCAGCAGCCCGGACAGGGTAACTGAA. Residues: CASSPDRVTE. The CDR3 in its entirety is CASSPDRVTEAFF.

Measured by frequency, this clone is medium-sized. The CDR3 end is not reached by the read, which stops 3 residues before it; the germline J gene fills it in. The rearrangement joins TRBV2 to TRBJ1-6, with 10 bases aligning to TRBD1. The CDR3 length is 17 residues. Losses at the gene ends were 6 bases for V and 6 bases for J; bases not matched to a gene: 11. In germline, CDR1 is SNHLY, CDR2 FYNNEI. CDR3 DNA, as far as it was read: TGTGCCAGCAGCCCTGGGGACAGGGGTTTGAGTAATTCACCC. Its protein product is CASSPGDRGLSNSP. The entire CDR3 reads CASSPGDRGLSNSPLHF. The variable domain in full, completed from reference TRBV2 and TRBJ1-6, reads EPEVTQTPSHQVTQMGQEVILRCVPISNHLYFYWYRQILGQKVEFLVSFYNNEISEKSEIFDDQFSVERPDGSNFTLKIRSTKLEDSAMYFCASSPGDRGLSNSPLHFGNGTRLTVT.

Regarding this clone: The DNA ends 3 residues before the CDR3 does, and the rest of the CDR3 is filled in from the germline J gene. The V call is TRBV7-2, the J call TRBJ2-1, with 9 bases identical to TRBD2. After removal of 5 bases from V and 7 bases from J, the junction contained 9 bases not matched to a gene. There are 15 residues in the CDR3. Germline CDR1 is SGHTA and CDR2 is FQGNSA. The sequenced CDR3 bases are TGTGCCAGCAGCAAAATAGCGGGGGCCTCAAATGAG. Encoded protein: CASSKIAGASNE. The full CDR3 reads CASSKIAGASNEQFF.

Of note for this clone: The read ends 3 residues shy of where the CDR3 ends; the end is completed using the germline J gene. The chain employs TRBV29-1 and TRBJ2-3; D may be TRBD1 (5 bases). Germline CDR1 is SQVTM and CDR2 is ANQGSEA. CDR3 length equals 11 residues. The CDR3 bases that were read are TGCAGCGTACAAAGGCAGGGTGCG. Translation: CSVQRQGA. The CDR3 as a whole reads CSVQRQGAQYF.

As for this clone: Read data end 3 residues before the CDR3 end; the end is taken from the germline J gene. The rearrangement uses TRBV18 and TRBJ1-1; TRBD1 matches at 8 bases. The CDR3 contains 12 residues. Germline V gene lookup returns CDR1 KGHSH and CDR2 LQKENI. CDR3 sequence reads: CASSSGQGEAFF. Partial CDR3 DNA: TGTGCCAGCTCATCAGGACAGGGCGAA.

The covered CDR3 bases are TGTGCCAGTAGTAAAGTTAGCGGGGGGAGACCGAAGGATACG. This gives the protein CASSKVSGGRPKDT. The full CDR3 protein reads CASSKVSGGRPKDTQYF. The V call is TRBV19, the J call TRBJ2-3; 10 bases align to TRBD2. The CDR3 goes on 3 residues after the read ends, and that part is filled in from the germline J gene. The length of the CDR3 is 17 residues. Germline loops: CDR1 LNHDA, CDR2 SQIVND (reference sequence). V trimming: 4 bases; J trimming: 6 bases; junction bases outside the gene matches: 13.

Details on this clone: The CDR3 goes on 3 residues after the read ends, and that part is filled in from the germline J gene. The genes are TRBV12-3 or TRBV12-4 and TRBJ2-7, with TRBD2 matching over 8 bases. The V segment lost 6 bases and the J segment 2 bases; nucleotides outside the gene matches: 12. This CDR3 is 16 amino acids long. The CDR3 reads CASSLSGGGGPYEQYF. The sequenced CDR3 bases are TGTGCCAGCAGCCTCTCGGGAGGGGGAGGGCCCTACGAG.

Of note for this clone: The read gets to within 3 residues of the CDR3 end, and the germline J gene fills in the rest. This chain connects TRBV30 to TRBJ2-2, with a possible D match to TRBD2 (5 bases). CDR1 GTSNPN and CDR2 SVGIG come from the germline V gene (reference sequence). This CDR3 spans 11 amino acids. Trimming removed 4 bases at V and 8 bases at J, with 8 bases between. The sequenced part of the CDR3 DNA is TGTGCCTGGAATCGCGGGGGGGAG. Amino acid sequence: CAWNRGGE. The whole CDR3 protein is CAWNRGGELFF.

About this clone itself: The read gets to within 3 residues of the CDR3 end, and the germline J gene fills in the rest. This rearrangement joins TRBV2 to TRBJ2-4, with D maybe TRBD2 (5 bases). Germline loops: CDR1 SNHLY, CDR2 FYNNEI. This CDR3 comprises 14 residues. CDR3 DNA (partial): TGTGCCAGCCTCGGGCAGGTGGACTTTTATGGT. Its protein product is CASLGQVDFYG. In full, the CDR3 is CASLGQVDFYGQYF. Supplemented by reference TRBV2 and TRBJ2-4, the full variable domain reads EPEVTQTPSHQVTQMGQEVILRCVPISNHLYFYWYRQILGQKVEFLVSFYNNEISEKSEIFDDQFSVERPDGSNFTLKIRSTKLEDSAMYFCASLGQVDFYGQYFGAGTRLSVL.

CDR3 DNA, as far as it was read: TGTGCCAGCAGCTTTGTTGAACAGCCG. Protein sequence: CASSFVEQP. The CDR3, in full, reads CASSFVEQPQYF. This sequence joins TRBV7-9 and TRBJ2-3; no reliable D call. The CDR3 extends 3 residues past the end of the read, so its final part is completed from the germline J gene. Germline V gene sequence: CDR1 SEHNR, CDR2 FQNEAQ (reference sequence). The CDR3 covers 12 residues.

With regard to this clone: The read is 3 residues too short to cover the CDR3 end, so that end is filled in from the germline J gene. J is TRBJ1-2 and V is TRBV10-3; the match to TRBD1 covers 11 bases. Germline CDR1 is ENHRY and CDR2 is SYGVKD. Trimming removed 6 bases from V and 5 bases from J; junction bases left unmatched: 8. The CDR3 is 15 amino acids. The covered CDR3 bases are TGTGCCATCAGCCAGGACAGGGGGCTTTTTTATGGC. Encoded protein: CAISQDRGLFYG. The complete CDR3 reads CAISQDRGLFYGYTF.